This is a list of T cell receptor beta chains from one sample in a study of regulatory T cells in long-lasting Graves disease. TCRdb re-derived calls from the multiplex PCR reads in MiXCR, one entry per CDR3 protein. Of 350,000 to 550,000 distinct CDR3 sequences listed, 15% were seen once; the top ten hold around 17%. This same sample was also part of a study on T cells in Graves' hyperthyroidism and ophthalmopathy.

The sequencing here drew on peripheral blood mononuclear cells (PBMCs), taken at new diagnosis, from a patient treated with antithyroid drugs. The receptors come from a woman aged 25 to 39 with Graves disease. Both conserved end residues are part of each CDR3. A D gene is named only where the DNA matches it firmly. Size is omitted from some rows. Given values are once, few, many or a class for expanded clones.

>many|TRBD2|TRBJ2-3|TRBV11-2
CASSLSGLAADTQYF
TGTGCCAGCAGCTTATCGGGACTAGCGGCAGATACGCAGTATTTT
>many|.|TRBJ1-3|TRBV11-2
CASSFNSGNTIYF
TGTGCCAGCAGCTTTAACTCTGGAAACACCATATATTTT
>many|TRBD1|TRBJ2-4|TRBV20-1
CSAGRDRVAMAKNIQYF
TGCAGTGCGGGACGGGACAGGGTGGCCATGGCCAAAAACATTCAGTACTTC
>.|.|TRBJ2-4|TRBV12-3/TRBV12-4
CASSLRWVGYAALGAKNIQYF
TGTGCCAGCAGTTTAAGGTGGGTGGGGTATGCGGCTTTGGGAGCCAAAAACATTCAGTACTTC
>many|.|TRBJ2-2|TRBV2
CASRAPGTWSTGELFF
TGTGCCAGCCGAGCTCCAGGGACTTGGAGTACCGGGGAGCTGTTTTTT
>.|TRBD1|TRBJ2-5|TRBV27
CASSYQTGGVETQYF
TGTGCCAGCAGTTACCAGACAGGGGGCGTGGAGACCCAGTACTTC
>.|.|TRBJ2-1|TRBV5-1
CASSFGPGTYNEQFF
TGCGCCAGCAGCTTCGGGCCTGGGACCTACAATGAGCAGTTCTTC
>.|TRBD2|TRBJ2-3|TRBV20-1
CSARDLIAGDTDTQYF
TGCAGTGCTAGGGATCTCATAGCGGGAGACACAGATACGCAGTATTTT
>.|.|TRBJ1-6|TRBV5-4
CASSLGQALYNSPLHF
TGTGCCAGCAGCTTGGGACAAGCCCTATATAATTCACCCCTCCACTTT
>.|.|TRBJ1-4|TRBV5-6
CASSPLRTVATNEKLFF
TGTGCCAGCAGCCCACTCCGGACCGTTGCAACTAATGAAAAACTGTTTTTT
>many|.|TRBJ1-4|TRBV4-1
CASSQDLRGRPTNEKLFF
TGCGCCAGCAGCCAAGACCTCCGAGGGAGGCCAACTAATGAAAAACTGTTTTTT
>.|.|TRBJ2-7|TRBV11-3
CASSLEIGSATYEQYF
TGTGCCAGCAGCTTAGAGATCGGCAGCGCTACCTACGAGCAGTACTTC
>many|.|TRBJ1-2|TRBV28
CASSLGRADYGYTF
TGTGCCAGCAGTTTAGGTAGGGCAGACTATGGCTACACCTTC
>many|TRBD1|TRBJ2-7|TRBV13
CASSLEGLGGQGTYEQYF
TGTGCCAGCAGCTTAGAAGGTCTGGGGGGACAGGGAACCTACGAGCAGTACTTC
>few|TRBD2|TRBJ2-3|TRBV20-1
CSARDLAGDTDTQYF
TGCAGTGCTAGAGATCTAGCGGGAGACACAGATACGCAGTATTTT
>.|TRBD2|TRBJ2-3|TRBV12-3/TRBV12-4
CASSTTGTSGRKSTDTQYF
TGTGCCAGCAGTACGACCGGGACTAGCGGGAGGAAAAGCACAGATACGCAGTATTTT
>many|.|TRBJ2-7|TRBV18
CASSPPGRTGEQYF
TGTGCCAGCTCACCACCGGGACGAACCGGAGAGCAGTACTTC
>many|.|TRBJ2-3|TRBV27
CASSLLMTGYTDTQYF
TGTGCCAGCAGTTTATTAATGACAGGCTACACAGATACGCAGTATTTT
>.|.|TRBJ2-3|TRBV20-1
CSARDSYSDTQYF
TGCAGTGCTAGGGATTCATATAGTGATACGCAGTATTTT
>.|TRBD1|TRBJ2-7|TRBV12-5
CASGSGTGGDLPYEQYF
TGTGCTAGTGGTTCCGGGACAGGGGGTGACTTACCCTACGAGCAGTACTTC
>.|.|TRBJ1-1|TRBV30
CAWSDEVMNTEAFF
TGTGCCTGGAGTGATGAGGTCATGAACACTGAAGCTTTCTTT
>.|.|TRBJ2-7|TRBV7-9
CACSLVQGTYEQYF
TGTGCCTGCAGCTTGGTACAGGGCACCTACGAGCAGTACTTC
>.|.|TRBJ1-1|TRBV10-3
CAIRVSENTEAFF
TGTGCCATCAGAGTCAGCGAAAACACTGAAGCTTTCTTT
>many|TRBD2|TRBJ2-1|TRBV7-6
CASSFSGRANEQFF
TGTGCCAGCAGCTTTAGCGGGAGGGCCAATGAGCAGTTCTTC
>.|TRBD2|TRBJ2-2|TRBV30
CAWSALAPGELFF
TGTGCCTGGAGCGCACTAGCGCCCGGGGAGCTGTTTTTT
>.|TRBD2|TRBJ2-1|TRBV7-9
CASSLDSGLAGAYEQFF
TGTGCCAGCAGCTTAGACAGTGGACTAGCGGGAGCCTATGAGCAGTTCTTC
>many|.|TRBJ1-5|TRBV18
CASSLRRQPQHF
TGTGCCAGCTCACTCCGTAGGCAGCCCCAGCATTTT
>.|.|TRBJ2-5|TRBV25-1
CASSESGGTGETQYF
TGTGCCAGCAGTGAATCCGGCGGGACGGGGGAGACCCAGTACTTC
>many|.|TRBJ1-2|TRBV12-3/TRBV12-4
CASIPIRDIGYTF
TGTGCCAGCATCCCTATCCGGGACATCGGCTACACCTTC
>many|.|TRBJ1-5|TRBV20-1
CSARTGLVGNQPQHF
TGCAGTGCTAGAACAGGCCTAGTGGGCAATCAGCCCCAGCATTTT
>many|TRBD2|TRBJ2-3|TRBV2
CASSEAGDTQYF
TGCGCCAGCAGTGAAGCGGGGGATACGCAGTATTTT
>many|.|TRBJ2-7|TRBV15
CATSRDRTYEQYF
TGTGCCACCAGCAGAGATCGGACCTACGAGCAGTACTTC
>many|.|TRBJ2-5|TRBV27
CASASGVLQETQYF
TGTGCCAGCGCCTCGGGGGTTCTTCAAGAGACCCAGTACTTC
>many|.|TRBJ2-1|TRBV7-3
CASSEQGLAYNEQFF
TGTGCCAGCAGCGAACAGGGTCTGGCGTACAATGAGCAGTTCTTC
>many|.|TRBJ2-1|TRBV28
CASSLLTDEQFF
TGTGCCAGCAGTTTGCTTACTGATGAGCAGTTCTTC
>.|TRBD2|TRBJ2-5|TRBV24-1
CATSDFRGTSGQETQYF
TGTGCCACCAGTGATTTCCGCGGGACTAGCGGTCAAGAGACCCAGTACTTC
>.|.|TRBJ2-7|TRBV12-3/TRBV12-4
CASSLGVTLTSYEQYF
TGTGCCAGCAGTTTAGGGGTTACACTGACCTCCTACGAGCAGTACTTC
>.|TRBD2|TRBJ2-2|TRBV7-2
CASRLPGLALTGELFF
TGTGCCAGCAGACTTCCGGGACTAGCGTTAACCGGGGAGCTGTTTTTT
>.|.|TRBJ1-2|TRBV30
CAWAPRGLLYGYTF
TGTGCCTGGGCCCCACGGGGCCTTCTCTATGGCTACACCTTC
>once|TRBD2|TRBJ2-5|TRBV27
CASSLTSGAVQETQYF
TGTGCCAGCAGTTTGACTAGCGGGGCGGTCCAAGAGACCCAGTACTTC
>.|.|TRBJ1-4|TRBV30
CAWSTRTTNEKLFF
TGTGCCTGGAGCACCCGGACTACTAATGAAAAACTGTTTTTT
>many|TRBD2|TRBJ2-7|TRBV5-1
CASSLAEAGAPYEQYF
TGCGCCAGCAGCTTGGCCGAAGCGGGAGCTCCCTACGAGCAGTACTTC
>.|TRBD2|TRBJ2-3|TRBV6-1
CASRRAGDNTDTQYF
TGTGCCAGCAGGCGAGCGGGGGACAACACAGATACGCAGTATTTT
>few|.|TRBJ2-6|TRBV7-9
CASSLGTGDQHSGIGWANVLTF
TGTGCCAGCAGCTTAGGGACTGGAGATCAACACTCTGGGATTGGGTGGGCCAACGTCCTGACTTTC
>.|TRBD2|TRBJ2-1|TRBV27
CASSFCGLAGGPNEQFF
TGTGCCAGCAGTTTCTGCGGGCTAGCGGGAGGGCCTAATGAGCAGTTCTTC
>.|TRBD2|TRBJ2-1|TRBV6-9
CASSYSGTRGNEQFF
TGTGCCAGCAGTTACTCCGGGACTAGGGGGAATGAGCAGTTCTTC
>.|.|TRBJ2-1|TRBV11-2
CASSFRGYINNEQFF
TGTGCCAGCAGCTTCCGTGGCTACATCAACAATGAGCAGTTCTTC
>many|.|TRBJ2-7|TRBV28
CASSLSGNYEQYF
TGTGCCAGCAGTTTATCGGGCAACTACGAGCAGTACTTC
>few|.|TRBJ2-1|TRBV5-1
CASRIDRTEQFF
TGCGCCAGCAGAATTGACAGGACTGAGCAGTTCTTC
>many|.|TRBJ1-2|TRBV7-9
CASSSDRTMSYGYTF
TGTGCCAGCAGCTCAGACAGGACTATGAGCTATGGCTACACCTTC
>many|TRBD1|TRBJ2-1|TRBV3-1
CASSRTGSNNEQFF
TGTGCCAGCAGCCGGACAGGGAGTAACAATGAGCAGTTCTTC
>many|TRBD2|TRBJ2-1|TRBV28
CASSFNPFGAGGPGEQFF
TGTGCCAGCAGTTTCAACCCCTTCGGGGCGGGAGGGCCGGGTGAGCAGTTCTTC
>many|TRBD2|TRBJ2-7|TRBV6-5
CASSYWAGGAYEQYF
TGTGCCAGCAGTTACTGGGCGGGAGGAGCCTACGAGCAGTACTTC
>many|TRBD1|TRBJ1-3|TRBV6-1
CASRKDRVSGNTIYF
TGTGCCAGCAGGAAAGACAGGGTGTCTGGAAACACCATATATTTT
>many|TRBD1|TRBJ2-7|TRBV19
CASSISATGVSYEQYF
TGTGCCAGTAGTATATCTGCGACAGGGGTCTCCTACGAGCAGTACTTC
>many|.|TRBJ2-5|TRBV20-1
CSAPTGTSQYF
TGCAGTGCCCCCACTGGCACTTCCCAGTACTTC
>many|TRBD2|TRBJ2-7|TRBV12-3/TRBV12-4
CASTPGDYTYEQYF
TGTGCCAGCACTCCGGGGGACTATACCTACGAGCAGTACTTC